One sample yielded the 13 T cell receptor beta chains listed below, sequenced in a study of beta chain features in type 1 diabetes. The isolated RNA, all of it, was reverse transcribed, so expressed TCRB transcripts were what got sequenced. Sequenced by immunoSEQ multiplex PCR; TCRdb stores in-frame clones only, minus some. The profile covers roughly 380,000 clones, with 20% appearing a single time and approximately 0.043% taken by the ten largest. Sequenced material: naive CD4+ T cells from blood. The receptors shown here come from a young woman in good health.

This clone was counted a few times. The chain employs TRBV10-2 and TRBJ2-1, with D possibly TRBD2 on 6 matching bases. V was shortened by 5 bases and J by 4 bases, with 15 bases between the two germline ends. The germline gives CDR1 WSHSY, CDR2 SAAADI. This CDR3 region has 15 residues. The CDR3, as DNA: TGCGCCAGCAGTAGACTAGATTTTCCTTACAATGAGCAGTTCTTC. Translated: CASSRLDFPYNEQFF.

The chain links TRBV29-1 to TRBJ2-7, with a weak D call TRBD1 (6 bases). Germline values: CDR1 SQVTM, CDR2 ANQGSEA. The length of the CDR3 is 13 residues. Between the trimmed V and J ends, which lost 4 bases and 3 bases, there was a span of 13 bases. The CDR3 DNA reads TGCAGCGTTGCTGGGACATTCAACTACGAGCAGTACTTC. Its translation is CSVAGTFNYEQYF.

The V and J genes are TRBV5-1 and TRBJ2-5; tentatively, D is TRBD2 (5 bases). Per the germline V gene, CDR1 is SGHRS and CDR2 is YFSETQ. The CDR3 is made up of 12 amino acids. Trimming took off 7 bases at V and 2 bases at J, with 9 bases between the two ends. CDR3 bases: TGCGCCAGCGGCCCGGGGCAAGAGACCCAGTACTTC. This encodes CASGPGQETQYF.

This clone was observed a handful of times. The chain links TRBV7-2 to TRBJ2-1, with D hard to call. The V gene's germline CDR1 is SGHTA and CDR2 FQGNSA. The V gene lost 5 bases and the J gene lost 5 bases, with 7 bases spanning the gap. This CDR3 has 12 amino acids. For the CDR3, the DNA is TGTGCCAGCAGCCTAATCAACAATGAGCAGTTCTTC. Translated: CASSLINNEQFF. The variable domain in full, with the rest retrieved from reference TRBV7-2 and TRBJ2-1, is GAGVSQSPSNKVTEKGKDVELRCDPISGHTALYWYRQSLGQGLEFLIYFQGNSAPDKSGLPSDRFSAERTGGSVSTLTIQRTQQEDSAVYLCASSLINNEQFFGPGTRLTVL.

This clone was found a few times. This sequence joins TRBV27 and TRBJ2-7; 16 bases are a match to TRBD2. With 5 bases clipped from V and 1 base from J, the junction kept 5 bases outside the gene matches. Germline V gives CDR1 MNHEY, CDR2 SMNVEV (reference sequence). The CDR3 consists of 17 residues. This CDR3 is CASSRGLAGGPSYEQYF. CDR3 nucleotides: TGTGCCAGCAGTAGGGGACTAGCGGGAGGGCCGTCCTACGAGCAGTACTTC.

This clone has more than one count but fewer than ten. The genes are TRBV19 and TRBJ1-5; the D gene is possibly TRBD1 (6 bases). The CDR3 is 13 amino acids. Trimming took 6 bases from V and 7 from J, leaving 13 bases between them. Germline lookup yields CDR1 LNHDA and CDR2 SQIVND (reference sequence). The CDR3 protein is CASSRTEGQPQHF. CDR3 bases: TGTGCCAGTAGCAGGACAGAGGGACAGCCCCAGCATTTT.

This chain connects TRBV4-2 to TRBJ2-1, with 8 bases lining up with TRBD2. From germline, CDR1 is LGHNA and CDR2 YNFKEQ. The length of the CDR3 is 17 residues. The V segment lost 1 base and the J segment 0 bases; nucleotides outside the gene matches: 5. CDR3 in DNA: TGTGCCAGCAGCCAAGGACGGGGGGGAAGCTCCTACAATGAGCAGTTCTTC. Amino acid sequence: CASSQGRGGSSYNEQFF.

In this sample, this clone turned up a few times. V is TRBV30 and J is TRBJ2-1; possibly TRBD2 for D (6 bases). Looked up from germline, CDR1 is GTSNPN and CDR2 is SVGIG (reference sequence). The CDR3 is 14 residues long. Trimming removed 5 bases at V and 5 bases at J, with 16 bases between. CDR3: CAWGGTGVHNEQFF. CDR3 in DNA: TGTGCCTGGGGGGGGACCGGGGTACACAATGAGCAGTTCTTC.

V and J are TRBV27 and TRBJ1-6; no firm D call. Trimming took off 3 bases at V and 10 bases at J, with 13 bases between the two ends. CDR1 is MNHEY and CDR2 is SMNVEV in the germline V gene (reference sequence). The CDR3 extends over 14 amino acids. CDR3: CASSFQESVSPLHF. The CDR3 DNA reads TGTGCCAGCAGTTTTCAAGAATCGGTCTCACCCCTCCACTTT.

DNA of the CDR3: TGTGCCAGCAGCCTAAAGGCGTGGGCGGGAGGGCCGGCAGATACGCAGTATTTT. Encoded protein: CASSLKAWAGGPADTQYF. The genes are TRBV7-9 and TRBJ2-3; 9 nucleotides match TRBD2. Germline CDR1 SEHNR, CDR2 FQNEAQ (reference sequence). J gave up 4 bases and V 5 bases, and 16 bases lay outside the gene matches. This CDR3 is 18 amino acids long.

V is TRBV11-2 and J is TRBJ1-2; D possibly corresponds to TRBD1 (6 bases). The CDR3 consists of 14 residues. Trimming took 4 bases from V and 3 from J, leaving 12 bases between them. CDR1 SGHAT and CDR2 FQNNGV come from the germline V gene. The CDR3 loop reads CASSSQGRDYGYTF. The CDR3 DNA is TGTGCCAGCAGCTCACAGGGTAGGGACTATGGCTACACCTTC.

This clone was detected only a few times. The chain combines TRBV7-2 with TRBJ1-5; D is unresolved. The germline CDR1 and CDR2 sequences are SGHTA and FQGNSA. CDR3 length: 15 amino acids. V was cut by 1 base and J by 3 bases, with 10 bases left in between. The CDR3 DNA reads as TGTGCCAGCAGCTTAGGTCAGGTCAACAATCAGCCCCAGCATTTT. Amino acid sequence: CASSLGQVNNQPQHF.

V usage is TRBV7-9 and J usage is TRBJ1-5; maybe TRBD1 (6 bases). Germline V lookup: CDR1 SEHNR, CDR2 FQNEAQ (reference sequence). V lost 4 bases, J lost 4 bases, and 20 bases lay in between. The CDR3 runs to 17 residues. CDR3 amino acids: CASSSTSQGGGNQPQHF. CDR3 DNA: TGTGCCAGCAGCTCCACCTCCCAAGGGGGTGGTAATCAGCCCCAGCATTTT. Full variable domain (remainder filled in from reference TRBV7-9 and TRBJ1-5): DTGVSQNPRHKITKRGQNVTFRCDPISEHNRLYWYRQTLGQGPEFLTYFQNEAQLEKSRLLSDRFSAERPKGSFSTLEIQRTEQGDSAMYLCASSSTSQGGGNQPQHFGDGTRLSIL.